The clone carrying this T cell receptor beta chain was seen at least ten times. Its matching antigen is unknown. This sample was included in a study of early T cells in non-severe SARS-CoV-2 infection. Across the study: Unpaired chains resulted from sequencing bulk RNA of unsorted whole blood. Regarding the study as a whole: Reliance on VDJdb matching favored anti-spike CD8 responses; private and CD4 specificities were missed.

Researchers attached unique molecular identifiers to individual cDNA molecules. A single record per CDR3 protein comes from TCRdb applying MiXCR to the 5' RACE reads. The sample shows tens of thousands of distinct CDR3 sequences, roughly 4% of them seen only once. This CDR3 region has 15 residues. Germline assignment: CDR1 SGHDT and CDR2 YYEEEE. V was clipped by 3 bases and J by 3 bases; unmatched bases: 5. This chain uses TRBV5-6 with TRBJ2-4, with TRBD2 matching 8 bases. The sequencing input was whole blood. The origin of this receptor is an adult who was a healthcare worker with PCR-confirmed SARS-CoV-2 infection or an uninfected control (not recorded which). The DNA of the CDR3 is TGTGCCAGCAGCTCTATACTAGCGGACAAAAACATTCAGTACTTC. Translating gives CASSSILADKNIQYF. The full variable domain, its missing parts supplied by reference TRBV5-6 and TRBJ2-4, is DAGVTQSPTHLIKTRGQQVTLRCSPKSGHDTVSWYQQALGQGPQFIFQYYEEEERQRGNFPDRFSGHQFPNYSSELNVNALLLGDSALYLCASSSILADKNIQYFGAGTRLSVL.